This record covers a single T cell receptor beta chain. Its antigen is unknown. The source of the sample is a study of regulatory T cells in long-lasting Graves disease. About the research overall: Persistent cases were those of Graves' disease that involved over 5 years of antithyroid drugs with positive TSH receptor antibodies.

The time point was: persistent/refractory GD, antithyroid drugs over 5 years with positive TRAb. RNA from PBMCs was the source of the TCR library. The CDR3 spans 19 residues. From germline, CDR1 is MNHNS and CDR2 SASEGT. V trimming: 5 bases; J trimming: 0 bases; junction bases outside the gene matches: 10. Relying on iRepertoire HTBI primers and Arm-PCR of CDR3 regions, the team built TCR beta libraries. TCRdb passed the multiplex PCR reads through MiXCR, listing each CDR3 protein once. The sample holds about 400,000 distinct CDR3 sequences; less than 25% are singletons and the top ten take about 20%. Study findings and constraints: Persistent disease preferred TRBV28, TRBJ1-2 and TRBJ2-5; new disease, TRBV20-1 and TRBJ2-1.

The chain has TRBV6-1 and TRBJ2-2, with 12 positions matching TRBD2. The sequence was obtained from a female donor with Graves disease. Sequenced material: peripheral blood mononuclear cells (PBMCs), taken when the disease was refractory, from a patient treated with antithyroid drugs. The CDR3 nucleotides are TGTGCCAGCAGTCTGACTAGCGGGGGATATTTCGCGAACACCGGGGAGCTGTTTTTT. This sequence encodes CASSLTSGGYFANTGELFF.